This T cell receptor beta chain stems from a study of tumor-infiltrating lymphocytes in primary liver carcinoma. Study-wide background: Samples returned roughly 3.65 to 7.13 million productive TCRbeta reads, a yield that was similar across tissue types. Study-level results: Tumor-adjacent and tumor-blood pairs displayed less overlap than did pairs of tumor regions. It was in tumors, not blood, that the top-250-clone fraction was significantly higher (p = 0.039).

With roughly 500 ng total RNA as template and a constant-region primer, TCR beta cDNA was made. Nested multiplex PCR, run for three rounds with slightly modified ARM-PCR, yielded TCR beta libraries. The two initial PCR rounds, nine to eleven cycles each, used TRBV1-TRBV30 forward and C-beta reverse primers. One entry per CDR3 protein results from TCRdb running MiXCR on the multiplex PCR reads. The table includes 95,000 to 100,000 distinct CDR3 sequences, around two thirds detected once. Co-extracted RNA and DNA came from roughly 21-30 mg of unsorted bulk tissue. In every tumor sample, viable tumor cells made up over 75%. A note on this clonotype: Antigen specificity is unknown.

Germline CDR1 is SGHAT and CDR2 is FQNNGV. The CDR3 length is 20 residues. The rearrangement uses TRBV11-2 and TRBJ2-7; TRBD2 matches 13 bases. The sequence came from a woman aged 60-70 years with primary liver carcinoma and hepatitis B virus infection. The sequenced sample consisted of liver tumor tissue from sampling region 2. Described subset: tumor region T2, inferior pole. The CDR3 region has the DNA TGTGACAGTAGCGCCATTTCCCAACTAGCGGGAGGGCAGAAACCCTACGAGCAGTACTTC. Translated, it gives CDSSAISQLAGGQKPYEQYF.